The clone carrying this TCR beta chain was counted a few times. No antigen is known for it. TCRdb reanalysed the RACE reads using MiXCR and keeps one entry per CDR3 protein. The sample lists about 190,000 distinct CDR3 sequences; 20% to 25% were seen once. The entry originates in a study of human T cells and chemical hapten exposure. Overall study: Chiefly women, the patients showed alopecia areata, totalis or universalis. Small pooled library volume differences chiefly drove per-sample TCR yield variation.

Documented time point: patch test 3, about 24 weeks after DPC sensitization. Treatment defined: therapeutic diphenylcyclopropenone sensitization with weekly scalp DPC. Blood sampling preceded each patch test application. General study findings and limits: Patch test score rose with PT1 expanded TCRs, significant at 8, 16, 32, not 4.

Trimming pared 9 bases from V and 5 bases from J, leaving 16 bases between. CDR3 length equals 13 residues. From germline, CDR1 is ENHRY and CDR2 SYGVKD. The starting material was whole blood, obtained in connection with sensitization to the hapten diphenylcyclopropenone (DPC). The sequence was collected from a woman aged 40 to 50 with alopecia areata. Some clones in this sample may be carry-over from other donors' samples. This sequence joins TRBV10-3 and TRBJ1-2; D may be TRBD1 (5 bases). The CDR3 is CAIKYSGNYGYTF. DNA for the CDR3: TGTGCCATTAAGTACTCAGGGAATTATGGCTACACCTTC.